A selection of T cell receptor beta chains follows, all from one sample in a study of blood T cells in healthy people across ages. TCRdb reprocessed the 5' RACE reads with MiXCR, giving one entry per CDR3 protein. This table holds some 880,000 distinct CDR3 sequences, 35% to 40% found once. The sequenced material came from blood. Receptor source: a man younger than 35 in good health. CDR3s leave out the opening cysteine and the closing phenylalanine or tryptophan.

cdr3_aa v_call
SARGLAGDLNTGELF TRBV20-1
ASSSYQSEAF TRBV12-3/TRBV12-4
ASRPGGKGQPQH TRBV6-2/TRBV6-3
ASKNRGRAEEKLF TRBV27
ASSQGTSGGAYNEQF TRBV4-1
ASRIGGQYNEQF TRBV28
ASSQEPQGLASNEQF TRBV4-2
ASRSVRGGAYEQY TRBV27
ASSFLLTDTQY TRBV6-6
ASSLESAEYNEQF TRBV11-1
SARGQKGNTEAF TRBV20-1
ASSVGGQGGEAF TRBV9
SALDRTHDPYEQY TRBV20-1
ASSQGVGTAYGYT TRBV4-1
ASSQSEDRGYEQY TRBV16
ASSFGPFRGSYEQY TRBV7-9
ASSQLMGGSLAKNIQY TRBV7-9
SIETWTGAYNEQY TRBV29-1
ASSPEDYQETQY TRBV7-2
SVPGTDYGYT TRBV29-1
AWSVLASGTGFNEQY TRBV30
ASSYTAMGTSGGVGDTQY TRBV6-5
ASSLGTDRRQGIAGYT TRBV13
ASTSGRSSYNEQF TRBV4-2
ASSYVGGSAETQF TRBV6-2/TRBV6-3
ASSYTSGGANEQF TRBV6-2/TRBV6-3
ASSAGPSNEKLF TRBV25-1
ASSLVGGTGLKDTQY TRBV7-2
AISESRGRVDYGYT TRBV10-3
ASSIAGDGNTEAF TRBV19
ASSFAQYPGNEQF TRBV7-8
SVGGDYGYT TRBV29-1
ASSSPSGVPSEAF TRBV5-1
ASSVDPADTQY TRBV9
ASTEGQGALYGYT TRBV2
ASSLIGTSPVRTDAQY TRBV7-3
ASSLELGDSPPH TRBV7-2
ASSSRTGRYTGELF TRBV7-2